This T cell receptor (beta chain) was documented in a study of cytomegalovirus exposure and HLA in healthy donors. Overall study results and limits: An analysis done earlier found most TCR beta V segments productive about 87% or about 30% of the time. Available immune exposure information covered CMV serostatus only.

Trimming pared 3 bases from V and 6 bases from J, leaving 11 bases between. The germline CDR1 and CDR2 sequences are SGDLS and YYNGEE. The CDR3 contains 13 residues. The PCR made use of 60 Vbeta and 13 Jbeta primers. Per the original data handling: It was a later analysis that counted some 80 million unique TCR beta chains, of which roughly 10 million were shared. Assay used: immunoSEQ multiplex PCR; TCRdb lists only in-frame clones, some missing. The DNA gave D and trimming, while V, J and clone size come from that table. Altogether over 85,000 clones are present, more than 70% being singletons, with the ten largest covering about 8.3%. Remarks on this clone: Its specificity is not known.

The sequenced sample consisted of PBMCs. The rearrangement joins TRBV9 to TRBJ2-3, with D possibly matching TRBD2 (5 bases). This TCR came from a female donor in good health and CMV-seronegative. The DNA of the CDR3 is TGTGCCAGCAGCGCCGGGGATGGGGATACGCAGTATTTT. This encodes CASSAGDGDTQYF.